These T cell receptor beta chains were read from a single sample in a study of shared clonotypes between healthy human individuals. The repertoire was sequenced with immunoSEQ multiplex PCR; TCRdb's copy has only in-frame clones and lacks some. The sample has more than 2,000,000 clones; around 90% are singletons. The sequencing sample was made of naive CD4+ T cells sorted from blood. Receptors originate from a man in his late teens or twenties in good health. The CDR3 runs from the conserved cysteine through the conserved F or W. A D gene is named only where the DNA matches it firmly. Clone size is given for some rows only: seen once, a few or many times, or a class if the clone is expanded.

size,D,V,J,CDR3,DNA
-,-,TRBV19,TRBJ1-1,CASSSPQQGAEAFF,TGTGCCAGTAGTAGCCCTCAACAGGGTGCGGAAGCTTTCTTT
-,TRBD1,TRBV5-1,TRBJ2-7,CASSRDRAPYEQYF,TGCGCCAGCAGCCGGGACAGGGCCCCCTACGAGCAGTACTTC
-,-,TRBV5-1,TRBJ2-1,CASSLDPGGDEQFF,TGCGCCAGCAGCTTGGACCCGGGCGGGGATGAGCAGTTCTTC
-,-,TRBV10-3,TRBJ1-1,CAIGWSQNTEAFF,TGTGCCATCGGGTGGAGTCAAAACACTGAAGCTTTCTTT
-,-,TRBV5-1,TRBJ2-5,CASSGGTALGETQYF,TGCGCCAGCAGCGGGGGGACAGCCTTGGGAGAGACCCAGTACTTC
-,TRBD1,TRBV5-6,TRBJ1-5,CASSSGQSNQPQHF,TGTGCCAGCAGCTCGGGACAGAGCAATCAGCCCCAGCATTTT
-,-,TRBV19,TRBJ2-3,CASSSADTQYF,TGTGCCAGTAGTTCCGCAGATACGCAGTATTTT
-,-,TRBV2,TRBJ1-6,CASRGPTYNSPLHF,TGTGCCAGCAGGGGCCCCACCTATAATTCACCCCTCCACTTT
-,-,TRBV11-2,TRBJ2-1,CASSLDRGRYNEQFF,TGTGCCAGCAGCTTAGATCGGGGCCGGTACAATGAGCAGTTCTTC
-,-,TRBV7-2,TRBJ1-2,CASSLAPDNYGYTF,TGTGCCAGCAGCTTAGCACCGGATAACTATGGCTACACCTTC
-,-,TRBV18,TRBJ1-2,CASSPQEGAGYGYTF,TGTGCCAGCTCACCACAGGAGGGAGCAGGGTATGGCTACACCTTC
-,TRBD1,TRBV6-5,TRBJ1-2,CASRGTGQNYGYTF,TGTGCCAGCAGGGGAACGGGACAGAACTATGGCTACACCTTC
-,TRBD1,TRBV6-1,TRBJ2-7,CASSEEAGQGYYEQYF,TGTGCCAGCAGTGAGGAGGCGGGACAGGGTTACTACGAGCAGTACTTC
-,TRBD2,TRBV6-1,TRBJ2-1,CAGGLDFYNEQFF,TGTGCCGGAGGACTAGACTTCTACAATGAGCAGTTCTTC
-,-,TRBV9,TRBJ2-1,CASSVGTANNEQFF,TGTGCCAGCAGCGTAGGGACAGCGAACAATGAGCAGTTCTTC
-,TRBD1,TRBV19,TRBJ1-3,CASSIDRAGGNTIYF,TGTGCCAGTAGTATCGACAGGGCAGGAGGAAACACCATATATTTT
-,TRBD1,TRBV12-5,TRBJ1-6,CASGHPQGVNNSPLHF,TGTGCTAGTGGACACCCGCAGGGGGTGAATAATTCACCCCTCCACTTT
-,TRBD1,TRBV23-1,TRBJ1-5,CASSSGTGLQPQHF,TGCGCCAGCAGTTCCGGGACAGGACTTCAGCCCCAGCATTTT
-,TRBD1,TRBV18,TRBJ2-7,CASSPRTGESSYEQYF,TGTGCCAGCTCACCAAGGACAGGGGAGAGCTCCTACGAGCAGTACTTC
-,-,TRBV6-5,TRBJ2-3,CASSRRETDTQYF,TGTGCCAGCAGTCGAAGGGAGACAGATACGCAGTATTTT
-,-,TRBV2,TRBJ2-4,CASSIKGKNIQYF,TGTGCCAGCAGTATTAAAGGCAAAAACATTCAGTACTTC
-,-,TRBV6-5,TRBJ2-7,CASRRGTHYEQYF,TGTGCCAGCAGAAGAGGGACTCACTACGAGCAGTACTTC
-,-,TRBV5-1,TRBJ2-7,CASSAQGYEQYF,TGCGCCAGCAGCGCCCAGGGCTACGAGCAGTACTTC
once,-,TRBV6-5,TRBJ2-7,CASSYSGIGISYEQYF,TGTGCCAGCAGTTACTCGGGGATAGGGATCTCCTACGAGCAGTACTTC
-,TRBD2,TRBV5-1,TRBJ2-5,CASSLWAGGVETQYF,TGCGCCAGCAGCTTGTGGGCGGGGGGAGTGGAGACCCAGTACTTC
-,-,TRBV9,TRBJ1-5,CASSVGVTANQPQHF,TGTGCCAGCAGCGTAGGGGTAACGGCCAATCAGCCCCAGCATTTT
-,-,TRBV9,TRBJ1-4,CASSPGGGEEKLFF,TGTGCCAGCAGCCCCGGGGGGGGAGAGGAAAAACTGTTTTTT
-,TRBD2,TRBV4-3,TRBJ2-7,CASSQDIRLAGGPSSSYEQYF,TGCGCCAGCAGCCAAGATATAAGGCTAGCGGGAGGCCCCAGCTCATCCTACGAGCAGTACTTC
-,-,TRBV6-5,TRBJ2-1,CASSTRGKWNEQFF,TGTGCCAGCAGCACCCGGGGGAAGTGGAATGAGCAGTTCTTC
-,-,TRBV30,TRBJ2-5,CAWKGRAQETQYF,TGTGCCTGGAAAGGCAGGGCGCAAGAGACCCAGTACTTC
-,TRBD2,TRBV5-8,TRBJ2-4,CASDSGGGRKNIQYF,TGTGCCAGCGACTCGGGAGGGGGTCGGAAAAACATTCAGTACTTC
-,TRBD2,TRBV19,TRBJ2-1,CASRTSGGASNEQFF,TGTGCCAGTAGAACTAGCGGGGGGGCCAGCAATGAGCAGTTCTTC
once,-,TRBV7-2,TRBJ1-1,CASSLARTSAETEAFF,TGTGCCAGCAGCTTAGCGCGGACCTCGGCGGAGACTGAAGCTTTCTTT
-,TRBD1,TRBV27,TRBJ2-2,CATRDRADSGELFF,TGTGCCACCAGAGACAGGGCAGATTCCGGGGAGCTGTTTTTT
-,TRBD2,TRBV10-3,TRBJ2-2,CAISGATSGVGELFF,TGTGCCATCAGTGGGGCGACTAGCGGCGTCGGGGAGCTGTTTTTT
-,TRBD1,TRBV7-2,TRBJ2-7,CASSLSGQGAYEQYF,TGTGCCAGCAGCTTATCCGGACAGGGGGCCTACGAGCAGTACTTC
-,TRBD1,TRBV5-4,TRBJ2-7,CASSLGTGGVEQYF,TGTGCCAGCAGCTTGGGGACAGGGGGCGTCGAGCAGTACTTC
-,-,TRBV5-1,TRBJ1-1,CASSLRSDTEAFF,TGCGCCAGCAGCTTAAGGTCGGATACTGAAGCTTTCTTT
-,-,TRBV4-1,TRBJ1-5,CASSQDPAPLSSSNQPQHF,TGCGCCAGCAGCCAAGATCCGGCCCCTCTCTCTTCGAGCAATCAGCCCCAGCATTTT
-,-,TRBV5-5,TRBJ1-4,CASSWGSEGKLFF,TGTGCCAGCAGCTGGGGAAGTGAGGGAAAACTGTTTTTT
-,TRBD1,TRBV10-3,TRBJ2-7,CATSMGQGSSEQYF,TGTGCCACCTCTATGGGACAGGGATCCTCCGAGCAGTACTTC
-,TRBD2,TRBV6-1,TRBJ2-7,CASSEMRGIYKTYEQYF,TGTGCCAGCAGTGAAATGCGGGGGATTTATAAAACCTACGAGCAGTACTTC
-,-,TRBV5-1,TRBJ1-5,CASSSGVDQPQHF,TGCGCCAGCAGCTCCGGAGTGGATCAGCCCCAGCATTTT
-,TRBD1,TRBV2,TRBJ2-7,CASRGDRSGEQYF,TGTGCCAGCAGGGGGGACAGGTCTGGGGAGCAGTACTTC
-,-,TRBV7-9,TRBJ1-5,CASSLGANQPQHF,TGTGCCAGCAGCTTAGGAGCCAATCAGCCCCAGCATTTT
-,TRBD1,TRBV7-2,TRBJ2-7,CASSSGTGPYEQYF,TGTGCCAGCAGTTCTGGGACAGGACCCTACGAGCAGTACTTC
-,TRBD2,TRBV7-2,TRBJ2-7,CASSFGLAGVEQYF,TGTGCCAGCAGCTTCGGCCTAGCGGGAGTGGAGCAGTACTTC
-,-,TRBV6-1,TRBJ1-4,CASSGHGARGEKLFF,TGTGCCAGCAGTGGTCACGGGGCGCGGGGTGAAAAACTGTTTTTT
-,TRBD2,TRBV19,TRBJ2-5,CASSISGGIETQYF,TGTGCCAGTAGTATCAGCGGGGGGATAGAGACCCAGTACTTC
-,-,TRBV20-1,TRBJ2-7,CSARSGYEQYF,TGCAGTGCTAGATCGGGGTACGAGCAGTACTTC